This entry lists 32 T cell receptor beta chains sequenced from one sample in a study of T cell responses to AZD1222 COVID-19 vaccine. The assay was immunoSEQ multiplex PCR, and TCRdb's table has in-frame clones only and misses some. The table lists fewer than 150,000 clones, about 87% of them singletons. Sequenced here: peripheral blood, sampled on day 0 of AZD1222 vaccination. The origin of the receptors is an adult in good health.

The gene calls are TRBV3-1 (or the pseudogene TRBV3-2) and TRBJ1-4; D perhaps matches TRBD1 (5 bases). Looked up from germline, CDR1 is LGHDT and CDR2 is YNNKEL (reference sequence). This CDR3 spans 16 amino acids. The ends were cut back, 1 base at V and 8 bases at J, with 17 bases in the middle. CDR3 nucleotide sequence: TGTGCCAGCAGCCAAGGAATTGAGGGGATCAAGGAAAAACTGTTTTTT. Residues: CASSQGIEGIKEKLFF.

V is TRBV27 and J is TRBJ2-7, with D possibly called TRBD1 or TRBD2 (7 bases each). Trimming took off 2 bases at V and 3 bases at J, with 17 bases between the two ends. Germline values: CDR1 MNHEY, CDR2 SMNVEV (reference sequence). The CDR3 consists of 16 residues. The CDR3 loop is CASSLVRQGGVYEQYF. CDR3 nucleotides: TGTGCCAGCAGTTTAGTTCGGCAGGGGGGGGTCTACGAGCAGTACTTC.

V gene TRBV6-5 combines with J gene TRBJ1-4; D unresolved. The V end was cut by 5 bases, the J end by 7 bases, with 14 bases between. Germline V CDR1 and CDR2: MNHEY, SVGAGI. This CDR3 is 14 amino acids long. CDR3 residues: CASSIKRLSEKLFF. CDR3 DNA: TGTGCCAGCAGTATAAAACGACTTTCTGAAAAACTGTTTTTT.

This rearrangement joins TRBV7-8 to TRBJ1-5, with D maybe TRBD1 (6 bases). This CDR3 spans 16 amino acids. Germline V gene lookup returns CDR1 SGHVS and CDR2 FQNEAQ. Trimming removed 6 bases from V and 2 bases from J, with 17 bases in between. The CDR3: CASSSGLQGRNQPQHF. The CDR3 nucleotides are TGTGCCAGCAGTTCCGGACTACAGGGCCGCAATCAGCCCCAGCATTTT.

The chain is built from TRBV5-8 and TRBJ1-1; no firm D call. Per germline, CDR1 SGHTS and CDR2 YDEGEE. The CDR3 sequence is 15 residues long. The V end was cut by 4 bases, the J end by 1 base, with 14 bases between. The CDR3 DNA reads TGTGCCAGCAGCGCGACCATCGGACCGAACACTGAAGCTTTCTTT. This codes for CASSATIGPNTEAFF.

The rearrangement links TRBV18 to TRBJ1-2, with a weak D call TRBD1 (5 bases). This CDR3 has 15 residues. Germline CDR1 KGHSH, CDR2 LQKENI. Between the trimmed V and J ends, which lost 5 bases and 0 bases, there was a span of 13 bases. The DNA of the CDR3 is TGTGCCAGCTCAAAAACTCCAGGGACTAACTATGGCTACACCTTC. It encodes CASSKTPGTNYGYTF.

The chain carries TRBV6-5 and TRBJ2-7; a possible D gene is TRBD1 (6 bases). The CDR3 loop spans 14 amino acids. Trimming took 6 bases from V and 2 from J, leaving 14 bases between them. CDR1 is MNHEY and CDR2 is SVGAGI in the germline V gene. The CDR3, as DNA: TGTGCCAGCAGCTTACAGGGATTGGCCTACGAGCAGTACTTC. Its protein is CASSLQGLAYEQYF.

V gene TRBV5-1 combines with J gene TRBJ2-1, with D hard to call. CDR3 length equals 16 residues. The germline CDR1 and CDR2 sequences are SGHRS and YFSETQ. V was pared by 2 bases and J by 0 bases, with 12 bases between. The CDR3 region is CASSLVGSSSYNEQFF. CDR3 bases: TGCGCCAGCAGCTTAGTGGGCAGCAGCTCCTACAATGAGCAGTTCTTC. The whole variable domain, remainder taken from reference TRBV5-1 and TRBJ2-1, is KAGVTQTPRYLIKTRGQQVTLSCSPISGHRSVSWYQQTPGQGLQFLFEYFSETQRNKGNFPGRFSGRQFSNSRSEMNVSTLELGDSALYLCASSLVGSSSYNEQFFGPGTRLTVL.

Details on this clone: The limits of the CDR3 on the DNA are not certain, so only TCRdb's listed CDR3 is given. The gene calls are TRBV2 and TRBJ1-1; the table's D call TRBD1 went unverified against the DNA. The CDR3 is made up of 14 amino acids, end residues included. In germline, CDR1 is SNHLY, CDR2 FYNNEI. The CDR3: CASRDRSLGMEAFF.

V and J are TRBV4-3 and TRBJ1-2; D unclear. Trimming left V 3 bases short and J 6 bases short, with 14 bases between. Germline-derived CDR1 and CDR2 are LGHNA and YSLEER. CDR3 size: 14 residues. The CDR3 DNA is TGCGCCAGCAGCCACTTAGAGGGCCCGGATGGCTACACCTTC. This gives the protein CASSHLEGPDGYTF.

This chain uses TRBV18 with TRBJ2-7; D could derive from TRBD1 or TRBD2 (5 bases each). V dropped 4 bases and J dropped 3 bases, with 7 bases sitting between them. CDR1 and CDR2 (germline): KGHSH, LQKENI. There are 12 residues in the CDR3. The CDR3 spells CASSRDGYEQYF. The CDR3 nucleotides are TGTGCCAGCTCACGGGACGGCTACGAGCAGTACTTC.

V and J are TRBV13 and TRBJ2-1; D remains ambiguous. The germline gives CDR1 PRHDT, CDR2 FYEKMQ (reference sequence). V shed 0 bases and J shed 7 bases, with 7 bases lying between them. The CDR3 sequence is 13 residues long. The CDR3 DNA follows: TGTGCCAGCAGCTTAGGCAGCTGGAATGAGCAGTTCTTC. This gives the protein CASSLGSWNEQFF. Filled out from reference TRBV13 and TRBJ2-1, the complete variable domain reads AAGVIQSPRHLIKEKRETATLKCYPIPRHDTVYWYQQGPGQDPQFLISFYEKMQSDKGSIPDRFSAQQFSDYHSELNMSSLELGDSALYFCASSLGSWNEQFFGPGTRLTVL.

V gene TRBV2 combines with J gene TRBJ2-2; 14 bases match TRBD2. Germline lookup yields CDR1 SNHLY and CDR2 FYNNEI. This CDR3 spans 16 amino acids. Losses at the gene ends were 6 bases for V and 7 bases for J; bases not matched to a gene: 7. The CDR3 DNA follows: TGTGCCAGCAGCACGGGACTAGCGGGAGATGGCGGGGAGCTGTTTTTT. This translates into CASSTGLAGDGGELFF. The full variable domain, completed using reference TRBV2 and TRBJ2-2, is EPEVTQTPSHQVTQMGQEVILRCVPISNHLYFYWYRQILGQKVEFLVSFYNNEISEKSEIFDDQFSVERPDGSNFTLKIRSTKLEDSAMYFCASSTGLAGDGGELFFGEGSRLTVL.

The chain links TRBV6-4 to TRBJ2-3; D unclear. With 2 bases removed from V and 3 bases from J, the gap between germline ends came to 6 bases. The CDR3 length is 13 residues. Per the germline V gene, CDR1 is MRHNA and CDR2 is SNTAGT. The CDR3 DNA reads TGTGCCAGCAGTGACCAACCAACAGATACGCAGTATTTT. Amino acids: CASSDQPTDTQYF.

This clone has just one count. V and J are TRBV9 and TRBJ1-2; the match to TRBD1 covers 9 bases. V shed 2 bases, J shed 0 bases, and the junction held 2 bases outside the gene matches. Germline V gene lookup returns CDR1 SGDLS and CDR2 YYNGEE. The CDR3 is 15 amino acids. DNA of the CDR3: TGTGCCAGCAGCGTGGGACAGGGACCTAACTATGGCTACACCTTC. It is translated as CASSVGQGPNYGYTF.

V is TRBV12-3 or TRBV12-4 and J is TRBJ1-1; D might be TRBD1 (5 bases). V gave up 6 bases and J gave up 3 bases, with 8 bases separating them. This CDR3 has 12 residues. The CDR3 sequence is CASRWGDTEAFF. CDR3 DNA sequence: TGTGCCAGCAGATGGGGGGACACTGAAGCTTTCTTT.

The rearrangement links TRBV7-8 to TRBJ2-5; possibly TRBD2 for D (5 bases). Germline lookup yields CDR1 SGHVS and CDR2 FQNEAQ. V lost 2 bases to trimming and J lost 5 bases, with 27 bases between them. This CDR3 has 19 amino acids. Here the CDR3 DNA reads TGTGCCAGCAGCTTACGTCCTGGCCCTAGGCAGGAGGCCGGGGAGACCCAGTACTTC. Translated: CASSLRPGPRQEAGETQYF.

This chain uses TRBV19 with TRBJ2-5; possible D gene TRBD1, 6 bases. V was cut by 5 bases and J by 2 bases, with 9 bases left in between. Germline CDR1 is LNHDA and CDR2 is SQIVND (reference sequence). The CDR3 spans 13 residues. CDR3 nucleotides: TGTGCCAGTAGTTTCAGGGGTCAAGAGACCCAGTACTTC. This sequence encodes CASSFRGQETQYF.

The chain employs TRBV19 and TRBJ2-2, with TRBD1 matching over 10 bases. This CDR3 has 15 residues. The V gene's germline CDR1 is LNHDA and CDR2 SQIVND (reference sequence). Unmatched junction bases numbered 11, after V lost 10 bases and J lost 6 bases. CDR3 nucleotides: TGTGCCACCCACAACAGGGACAGGGGTGCCGGGGAGCTGTTTTTT. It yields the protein CATHNRDRGAGELFF. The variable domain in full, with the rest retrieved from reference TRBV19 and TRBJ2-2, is DGGITQSPKYLFRKEGQNVTLSCEQNLNHDAMYWYRQDPGQGLRLIYYSQIVNDFQKGDIAEGYSVSREKKESFPLTVTSAQKNPTAFYLCATHNRDRGAGELFFGEGSRLTVL.

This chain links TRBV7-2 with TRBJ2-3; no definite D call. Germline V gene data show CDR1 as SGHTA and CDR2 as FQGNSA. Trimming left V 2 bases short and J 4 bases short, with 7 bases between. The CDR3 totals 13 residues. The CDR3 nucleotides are TGTGCCAGCAGCTTACTCCCTTCAGATACGCAGTATTTT. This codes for CASSLLPSDTQYF. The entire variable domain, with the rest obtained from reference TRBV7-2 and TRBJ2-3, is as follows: GAGVSQSPSNKVTEKGKDVELRCDPISGHTALYWYRQSLGQGLEFLIYFQGNSAPDKSGLPSDRFSAERTGGSVSTLTIQRTQQEDSAVYLCASSLLPSDTQYFGPGTRLTVL.

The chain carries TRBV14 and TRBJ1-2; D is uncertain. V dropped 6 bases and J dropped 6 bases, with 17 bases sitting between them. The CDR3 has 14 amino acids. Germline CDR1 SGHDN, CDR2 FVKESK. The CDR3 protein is CASSPTRANHGYTF. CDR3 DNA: TGTGCCAGCAGTCCGACGAGGGCTAATCATGGCTACACCTTC.

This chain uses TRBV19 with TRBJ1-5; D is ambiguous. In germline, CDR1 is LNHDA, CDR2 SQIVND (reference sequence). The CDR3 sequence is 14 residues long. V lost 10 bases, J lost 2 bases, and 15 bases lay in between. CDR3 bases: TGTGCCACCTGGGTCCCCGGGGGCAATCAGCCCCAGCATTTT. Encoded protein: CATWVPGGNQPQHF.

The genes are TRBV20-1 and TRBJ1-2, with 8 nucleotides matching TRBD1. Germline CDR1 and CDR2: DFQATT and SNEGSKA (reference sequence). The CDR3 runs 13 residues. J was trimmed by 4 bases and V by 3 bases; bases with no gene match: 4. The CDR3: CSASDRGSYGYTF. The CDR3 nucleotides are TGCAGTGCTAGTGACAGGGGATCCTATGGCTACACCTTC.

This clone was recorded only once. In nucleotides, the CDR3 is TGTGCCAGTAGTAAGGGACAGGGGAACACTGAAGCTTTCTTT. Protein: CASSKGQGNTEAFF. This chain joins TRBV19 and TRBJ1-1, with TRBD1 matching 9 bases. Trimming removed 4 bases from V and 1 base from J; junction bases left unmatched: 1. CDR1 is LNHDA and CDR2 is SQIVND in the germline V gene (reference sequence). The CDR3 length is 14 residues.

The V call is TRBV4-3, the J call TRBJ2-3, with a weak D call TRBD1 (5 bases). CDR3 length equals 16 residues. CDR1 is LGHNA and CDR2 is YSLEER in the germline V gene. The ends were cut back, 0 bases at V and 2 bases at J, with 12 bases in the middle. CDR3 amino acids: CASSQDQADNTDTQYF. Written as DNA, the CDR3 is TGCGCCAGCAGCCAAGATCAGGCGGACAACACAGATACGCAGTATTTT.

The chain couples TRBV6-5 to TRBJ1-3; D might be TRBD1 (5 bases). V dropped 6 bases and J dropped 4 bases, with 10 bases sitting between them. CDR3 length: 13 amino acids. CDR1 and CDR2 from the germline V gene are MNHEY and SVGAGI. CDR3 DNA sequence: TGTGCCAGCAGGGGGCTGGACGGAAACACCATATATTTT. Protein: CASRGLDGNTIYF.

In DNA form, the CDR3 reads TGTGCCAGCAGTTACTTCGGGGGACGCACAGATACGCAGTATTTT. This translates into CASSYFGGRTDTQYF. The chain joins TRBV6-2 or TRBV6-3 to TRBJ2-3; a possible D gene is TRBD2 (6 bases). The CDR3 is made up of 15 amino acids. Per germline, CDR1 MNHEY and CDR2 SVGEGT. V was pared by 1 base and J by 1 base, with 9 bases between.

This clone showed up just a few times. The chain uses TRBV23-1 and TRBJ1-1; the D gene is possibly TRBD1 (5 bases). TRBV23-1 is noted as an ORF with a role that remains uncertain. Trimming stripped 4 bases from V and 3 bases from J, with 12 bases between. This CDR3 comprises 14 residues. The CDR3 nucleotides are TGCGCCAGCAGTCCCCCAGGGCCGGACACTGAAGCTTTCTTT. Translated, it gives CASSPPGPDTEAFF.

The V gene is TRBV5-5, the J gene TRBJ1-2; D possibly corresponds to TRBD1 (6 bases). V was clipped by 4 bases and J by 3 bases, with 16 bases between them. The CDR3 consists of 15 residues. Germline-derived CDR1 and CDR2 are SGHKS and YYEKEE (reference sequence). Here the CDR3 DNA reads TGTGCCAGCAGCCTCGAGACCGGGACATACTATGGCTACACCTTC. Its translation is CASSLETGTYYGYTF.

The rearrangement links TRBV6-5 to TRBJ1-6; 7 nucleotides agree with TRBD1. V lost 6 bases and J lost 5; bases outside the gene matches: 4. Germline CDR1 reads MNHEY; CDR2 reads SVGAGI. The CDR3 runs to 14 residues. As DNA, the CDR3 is TGTGCCAGCAGCATTACAGGGGATAATTCACCCCTCCACTTT. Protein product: CASSITGDNSPLHF.

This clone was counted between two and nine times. The CDR3 here is CASSPLLGTGFSEQYF. The CDR3 DNA follows: TGTGCCAGCTCACCACTTTTAGGGACAGGGTTCAGCGAGCAGTACTTC. This chain uses TRBV18 with TRBJ2-7; 9 bases align to TRBD1. The CDR3 is made up of 16 amino acids. Germline CDR1 is KGHSH and CDR2 is LQKENI. The junction had 10 bases not matched to a gene; V was cut back by 1 base and J by 6 bases.

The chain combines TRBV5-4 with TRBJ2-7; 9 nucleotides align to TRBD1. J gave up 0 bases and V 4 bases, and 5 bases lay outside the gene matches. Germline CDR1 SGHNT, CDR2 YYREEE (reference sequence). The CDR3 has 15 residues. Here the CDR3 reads CASSGKQGASYEQYF. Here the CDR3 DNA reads TGTGCCAGCAGCGGAAAACAGGGGGCCTCCTACGAGCAGTACTTC.